The 28 T cell receptor beta chains reported below all come from one sample, sequenced in a study of blood T cell repertoires in COVID-19. This table comes from immunoSEQ multiplex PCR, and its TCRdb copy is limited to in-frame clones, with some not included. The sample lists roughly 310,000 clones; over 85% were seen once. Sequencing used PBMCs or T cells enriched from blood (not recorded which). These receptors came from a man aged 60 to 69 who had recovered from COVID-19.

The V call is TRBV3-1 (or the pseudogene TRBV3-2), the J call TRBJ2-3; 13 bases map to TRBD2. Germline V lookup: CDR1 LGHDT, CDR2 YNNKEL (reference sequence). Unmatched junction bases numbered 6, after V lost 4 bases and J lost 2 bases. This CDR3 is 17 amino acids long. Here the CDR3 reads CASSPPGTSGITDTQYF. Here the CDR3 DNA reads TGTGCCAGCAGCCCCCCTGGGACTAGCGGGATCACAGATACGCAGTATTTT.

The rearrangement uses TRBV11-2 and TRBJ1-2, with D tentatively TRBD1 (5 bases). CDR1 is SGHAT and CDR2 is FQNNGV in the germline V gene. Trimming pared 6 bases from V and 4 bases from J, leaving 15 bases between. The CDR3 has 14 residues. In nucleotides, the CDR3 is TGTGCCAGCAGTAGGGGTAGGGTCCCCTATGGCTACACCTTC. Protein product: CASSRGRVPYGYTF.

This sequence joins TRBV6-5 and TRBJ2-1, with D possibly matching TRBD1 (6 bases). The V end lost 6 bases, the J end lost 2 bases, and 11 bases lay between the germline ends. Per germline, CDR1 MNHEY and CDR2 SVGAGI. The CDR3 totals 14 residues. CDR3 protein: CASSPRGPYNEQFF. The CDR3 nucleotides are TGTGCCAGCAGCCCCAGGGGCCCCTACAATGAGCAGTTCTTC.

The chain recombines TRBV7-9 with TRBJ1-4, with D unresolved. Germline CDR1 reads SEHNR; CDR2 reads FQNEAQ (reference sequence). Between the trimmed V and J ends, which lost 1 base and 5 bases, there was a span of 11 bases. The CDR3 has 15 amino acids. In nucleotides, the CDR3 is TGTGCCAGCAGCTTAGGGCAGGAGGGCAATGAAAAACTGTTTTTT. The encoded protein is CASSLGQEGNEKLFF. Combining the CDR3 with reference TRBV7-9 and TRBJ1-4 gives the whole variable domain DTGVSQNPRHKITKRGQNVTFRCDPISEHNRLYWYRQTLGQGPEFLTYFQNEAQLEKSRLLSDRFSAERPKGSFSTLEIQRTEQGDSAMYLCASSLGQEGNEKLFFGSGTQLSVL.

In its sample, this clone was seen once. This chain links TRBV18 with TRBJ1-1; 9 bases fit TRBD1. The junction had 12 bases not matched to a gene; V was cut back by 5 bases and J by 2 bases. Germline V gene lookup returns CDR1 KGHSH and CDR2 LQKENI. The CDR3 spans 17 residues. The CDR3 is CASSAPIVTGGNTEAFF. In DNA form, the CDR3 reads TGTGCCAGCTCAGCCCCTATAGTAACAGGGGGCAACACTGAAGCTTTCTTT. The variable domain in full, with the rest retrieved from reference TRBV18 and TRBJ1-1, is NAGVMQNPRHLVRRRGQEARLRCSPMKGHSHVYWYRQLPEEGLKFMVYLQKENIIDESGMPKERFSAEFPKEGPSILRIQQVVRGDSAAYFCASSAPIVTGGNTEAFFGQGTRLTVV.

The chain employs TRBV28 and TRBJ1-1; a possible D gene is TRBD1 (6 bases). Trimming took 7 bases from V and 1 from J, leaving 13 bases between them. CDR3 length equals 14 residues. CDR1 is MDHEN and CDR2 is SYDVKM in the germline V gene. The CDR3 sequence: CASKAGVGNTEAFF. CDR3 coding DNA: TGTGCCAGCAAAGCAGGGGTGGGGAACACTGAAGCTTTCTTT.

J is TRBJ2-7 and V is TRBV6-5; weak D call: TRBD2 (6 bases). Trimming left V 8 bases short and J 7 bases short, with 18 bases between. The CDR3 spans 13 residues. In germline, CDR1 is MNHEY, CDR2 SVGAGI. CDR3 loop: CASSLTGTWEQYF. For the CDR3, the DNA is TGTGCCAGCTCATTAACCGGGACTTGGGAGCAGTACTTC.

This clone was found once. This chain links TRBV10-2 with TRBJ1-5; D is unclear. CDR3 length equals 13 residues. V gave up 4 bases and J gave up 0 bases, with 4 bases separating them. Germline CDR1 is WSHSY and CDR2 is SAAADI. The CDR3 loop is CASSANSNQPQHF. In DNA form, the CDR3 reads TGCGCCAGCAGTGCTAATAGCAATCAGCCCCAGCATTTT.

The gene calls are TRBV5-5 and TRBJ2-1; 10 bases align to TRBD1. The CDR3 is 17 amino acids. The V and J ends lost 0 bases and 9 bases, in that order; junction bases with no gene match: 12. In germline, CDR1 is SGHKS, CDR2 YYEKEE (reference sequence). CDR3 loop: CASSLATGGSEAREQFF. CDR3 sequence (DNA): TGTGCCAGCAGCTTGGCGACAGGGGGCTCCGAGGCGCGTGAGCAGTTCTTC.

This clone has only a few counts. This rearrangement joins TRBV7-8 to TRBJ2-7, with TRBD1 identical over 7 bases. Germline CDR1 reads SGHVS; CDR2 reads FQNEAQ. The J segment lost 7 bases and the V segment lost 1 base, leaving 7 bases of the junction unmatched. This CDR3 is 14 amino acids long. CDR3 in amino acids: CASSLGQGVSEQYF. CDR3 nucleotide sequence: TGTGCCAGCAGCTTAGGACAGGGAGTAAGTGAGCAGTACTTC.

The rearrangement joins TRBV5-1 to TRBJ2-5; 13 bases align to TRBD2. With 2 bases clipped from V and 2 bases from J, the junction kept 3 bases outside the gene matches. CDR3 size: 16 residues. Germline assignment: CDR1 SGHRS and CDR2 YFSETQ. The CDR3 DNA reads as TGCGCCAGCAGCTTTACTAGCGGGAGGGGTCAAGAGACCCAGTACTTC. Translated, it gives CASSFTSGRGQETQYF.

The chain has TRBV4-1 and TRBJ2-1; possibly TRBD1 for D (5 bases). The germline gives CDR1 MGHRA, CDR2 YSYEKL. Trimming took off 3 bases at V and 7 bases at J, with 16 bases between the two ends. There are 15 residues in the CDR3. For the CDR3, the DNA is TGCGCCAGCAGCCACGGATCAGGGTTCGGGAATGAGCAGTTCTTC. Translation: CASSHGSGFGNEQFF.

J is TRBJ2-1 and V is TRBV18, with 16 bases matching TRBD2. This CDR3 has 17 amino acids. CDR1 and CDR2 (germline): KGHSH, LQKENI. V lost 3 bases, J lost 8 bases, and 7 bases stayed unmatched. In nucleotides, the CDR3 is TGTGCCAGCTCACCGGCGGGACTAGCGGGAGGGCCATATGAGCAGTTCTTC. It is translated as CASSPAGLAGGPYEQFF.

The V call is TRBV7-8, the J call TRBJ2-4; the D gene is possibly TRBD2 (6 bases). V lost 5 bases and J 7 bases, leaving 9 bases between the germline ends. The CDR3 consists of 12 residues. Germline V gives CDR1 SGHVS, CDR2 FQNEAQ. CDR3: CASSQAGNIQYF. CDR3 DNA sequence: TGTGCCAGCAGCCAGGCGGGGAACATTCAGTACTTC. The variable domain in full, with the rest retrieved from reference TRBV7-8 and TRBJ2-4, is GAGVSQSPRYKVAKRGQDVALRCDPISGHVSLFWYQQALGQGPEFLTYFQNEAQLDKSGLPSDRFFAERPEGSVSTLKIQRTQQEDSAVYLCASSQAGNIQYFGAGTRLSVL.

The chain is built from TRBV5-1 and TRBJ2-5; 7 bases are shared with TRBD1. Per germline, CDR1 SGHRS and CDR2 YFSETQ. The CDR3 sequence is 16 residues long. V shed 4 bases, J shed 2 bases, and the junction held 11 bases outside the gene matches. The CDR3 DNA sequence: TGCGCCAGCAGCGGGAGACAGGGCCAAATTCAAGAGACCCAGTACTTC. Translated, it gives CASSGRQGQIQETQYF.

The gene calls are TRBV7-2 and TRBJ2-6, with D perhaps TRBD1 (6 bases). The V end lost 5 bases, the J end lost 1 base, and 9 bases lay between the germline ends. The germline V gene has CDR1 SGHTA and CDR2 FQGNSA. This CDR3 comprises 15 residues. CDR3 protein: CASSGTGSGANVLTF. CDR3 bases: TGTGCCAGCAGCGGTACAGGGTCTGGGGCCAACGTCCTGACTTTC.

The rearrangement joins TRBV7-8 to TRBJ1-2, with 7 bases identical to TRBD1. Germline V CDR1 and CDR2: SGHVS, FQNEAQ. This CDR3 is 17 amino acids long. V lost 5 bases and J lost 5; bases outside the gene matches: 17. The CDR3, as DNA: TGTGCCAGCAGCCCTGCGACAGGGCCACAGAGAGTATATGGCTACACCTTC. Translated: CASSPATGPQRVYGYTF.

Of note for this clone: In the same sample, other DNA sequences code for this CDR3. V is TRBV5-1 and J is TRBJ1-2; 7 nucleotides match TRBD1. The CDR3 runs 13 residues. V was pared by 3 bases and J by 4 bases, with 3 bases of the junction left unmatched. Germline V gene sequence: CDR1 SGHRS, CDR2 YFSETQ. The CDR3 region is CASSSTGSYGYTF. The CDR3 DNA is TGCGCCAGCAGCTCGACAGGGAGCTATGGCTACACCTTC.

The chain is built from TRBV5-6 and TRBJ1-2; 7 bases are shared with TRBD1. The CDR3 totals 14 residues. The trim removed 3 bases at V and 8 bases at J, leaving 10 bases unmatched. Germline CDR1 and CDR2: SGHDT and YYEEEE. The CDR3 nucleotides are TGTGCCAGCAGCTGGGGACAGTTAAGGGGCGGCTACACCTTC. Protein product: CASSWGQLRGGYTF.

As concerns this clone: Other nucleotide sequences from this sample produce the same CDR3. J is TRBJ1-2 and V is TRBV7-2; D may be TRBD1 (6 bases). The CDR3 runs 13 residues. Germline V lookup: CDR1 SGHTA, CDR2 FQGNSA. The germline V and J ends were trimmed by 5 bases and 2 bases, with 9 bases remaining between them. The DNA of the CDR3 is TGTGCCAGCAGCCTGGACAGCAACTATGGCTACACCTTC. It yields the protein CASSLDSNYGYTF. Filled out from reference TRBV7-2 and TRBJ1-2, the complete variable domain reads GAGVSQSPSNKVTEKGKDVELRCDPISGHTALYWYRQSLGQGLEFLIYFQGNSAPDKSGLPSDRFSAERTGGSVSTLTIQRTQQEDSAVYLCASSLDSNYGYTFGSGTRLTVV.

The rearrangement joins TRBV14 to TRBJ1-6, with TRBD1 as a possible D gene (5 bases). Trimming shortened V by 4 bases and J by 10 bases, and 11 bases separated the two germline ends. Looked up from germline, CDR1 is SGHDN and CDR2 is FVKESK. The CDR3 is 13 amino acids. As DNA, the CDR3 is TGTGCCAGCAGCCCCAGGGAACGCTCACCCCTCCACTTT. This translates into CASSPRERSPLHF.

The chain is built from TRBV4-1 and TRBJ1-2; the D gene is possibly TRBD1 (6 bases). The germline V gene encodes CDR1 MGHRA and CDR2 YSYEKL. V was clipped by 0 bases and J by 7 bases, with 15 bases between them. CDR3 size: 15 residues. The CDR3 is CASSQDWTVTGGYTF. The DNA of the CDR3 is TGCGCCAGCAGCCAAGATTGGACAGTTACGGGTGGCTACACCTTC.

V usage is TRBV25-1 and J usage is TRBJ2-5; no clear D. Trimming cost V 5 bases and J 3 bases, with 10 bases left between them. The CDR3 contains 13 residues. From germline, CDR1 is MGHDK and CDR2 SYGVNS. The CDR3 bases are TGTGCCAGCAGTTACACCGCGGAAGAGACCCAGTACTTC. This gives the protein CASSYTAEETQYF.

The chain links TRBV2 to TRBJ1-2, with D perhaps TRBD1 (6 bases). The ends were cut back, 3 bases at V and 8 bases at J, with 13 bases in the middle. CDR3 size: 13 residues. Germline values: CDR1 SNHLY, CDR2 FYNNEI. CDR3 bases: TGTGCCAGCAGTGATTTACCTCAGGGGGGCTACACCTTC. It translates to CASSDLPQGGYTF.

The chain couples TRBV6-8 to TRBJ1-4; a weak D match, TRBD1 (5 bases). Germline V gene sequence: CDR1 MNHGY, CDR2 SAAAGT. Trimming removed 5 bases from V and 5 bases from J, with 9 bases in between. The CDR3 runs 13 residues. The CDR3 nucleotides are TGTGCCAGCAGTCGCGACAGCAATGAAAAACTGTTTTTT. Its protein is CASSRDSNEKLFF.

The CDR3 sequence: CASSWGQGAEAFF. CDR3 nucleotides: TGTGCCAGCAGTTGGGGACAGGGAGCTGAAGCTTTCTTT. The chain employs TRBV6-5 and TRBJ1-1; 9 nucleotides match TRBD1. Germline V CDR1 and CDR2: MNHEY, SVGAGI. Trimming removed 4 bases from V and 6 bases from J; junction bases left unmatched: 3. The CDR3 covers 13 residues.

The CDR3: CASSLWGRNGEQYF. CDR3 bases: TGTGCCAGCAGTTTATGGGGGCGAAATGGCGAGCAGTACTTC. The rearrangement links TRBV27 to TRBJ2-7; D is possibly TRBD1 (6 bases). V was clipped by 1 base and J by 6 bases, with 13 bases between them. Germline V gene lookup returns CDR1 MNHEY and CDR2 SMNVEV (reference sequence). The CDR3 extends over 14 amino acids.

The gene calls are TRBV10-3 and TRBJ1-1; 9 positions match TRBD1. Germline loops: CDR1 ENHRY, CDR2 SYGVKD. After removal of 6 bases from V and 0 bases from J, the junction contained 5 bases not matched to a gene. The CDR3 sequence is 15 residues long. CDR3 nucleotide sequence: TGTGCCATCAGGGGACAGGGAAAGATGAACACTGAAGCTTTCTTT. It codes for CAIRGQGKMNTEAFF.